These T cell receptor beta chains were read from a single sample in a study of cytomegalovirus exposure and HLA in healthy donors. The table came from immunoSEQ multiplex PCR; TCRdb's copy has only in-frame clones and leaves some out. The sample includes fewer than 200,000 clones, roughly 89% of them seen just once. Sequenced material: PBMCs. The receptors derive from a man aged 18 to 35 in good health and CMV-seropositive. The CDR3 runs from the conserved cysteine through the conserved F or W. D genes are given only for firm matches. Expanded clones are given a class, and other clones once, few, many or no size at all.

TRBD2,TRBV7-2,.,TRBJ2-1,CASSLRLAGGHNEQFF,TGTGCCAGCAGCTTACGGCTAGCGGGAGGGCACAATGAGCAGTTCTTC
.,TRBV9,.,TRBJ2-1,CASSVDRVGYNEQFF,TGTGCCAGCAGCGTAGACAGGGTTGGGTACAATGAGCAGTTCTTC
.,TRBV28,.,TRBJ2-7,CASTSADYPTAYEQYF,TGTGCCAGCACCTCAGCGGACTACCCAACCGCCTACGAGCAGTACTTC
TRBD1,TRBV5-1,.,TRBJ1-4,CASSPGQGEKLFF,TGCGCCAGCAGCCCGGGACAGGGGGAAAAACTGTTTTTT
.,TRBV18,few,TRBJ2-3,CASSPDSDTQYF,TGTGCCAGCTCTCCAGACTCGGATACGCAGTATTTT
.,TRBV6-5,.,TRBJ2-7,CASSYGGRKYEQYF,TGTGCCAGCAGTTACGGGGGGAGAAAGTACGAGCAGTACTTC
.,TRBV11-3,once,TRBJ2-7,CASSLVYSSYEQYF,TGTGCCAGCAGCTTAGTTTACAGCTCCTACGAGCAGTACTTC
TRBD2,TRBV28,.,TRBJ2-3,CASSLTASGLASTDTQYF,TGTGCCAGCAGTTTAACGGCTAGCGGTCTAGCATCGACAGATACGCAGTATTTT
TRBD2,TRBV4-1,.,TRBJ2-3,CASSQEGLDRGFTDTQYF,TGCGCCAGCAGCCAAGAGGGACTAGACCGGGGTTTCACAGATACGCAGTATTTT
TRBD2,TRBV5-1,.,TRBJ2-2,CASSGLAERDGELFF,TGCGCCAGCAGCGGACTAGCGGAAAGGGACGGGGAGCTGTTTTTT
TRBD2,TRBV11-2,.,TRBJ2-7,CASSLRPSGTTYEQYF,TGTGCCAGCAGCTTAAGGCCTAGCGGGACGACCTACGAGCAGTACTTC
.,TRBV25-1,.,TRBJ2-3,CASASTDTQYF,TGTGCCAGCGCGAGCACAGATACGCAGTATTTT
.,TRBV7-9,once,TRBJ2-2,CASSLGHLSTGELFF,TGTGCCAGCAGCTTAGGTCACCTTAGCACCGGGGAGCTGTTTTTT
TRBD1,TRBV10-3,.,TRBJ2-7,CAISPGTGSYEQYF,TGTGCCATCAGCCCCGGGACAGGGTCCTACGAGCAGTACTTC
.,TRBV5-1,.,TRBJ2-2,CASSLATTGELFF,TGCGCCAGCAGCTTGGCTACCACCGGGGAGCTGTTTTTT
TRBD2,TRBV11-3,once,TRBJ2-1,CASSLDGSGTYNEQFF,TGTGCCAGCAGCTTAGATGGGAGCGGGACTTACAATGAGCAGTTCTTC
TRBD2,TRBV5-1,once,TRBJ2-3,CASSLGTRGTTDTQYF,TGCGCCAGCAGCTTGGGGACTAGAGGTACCACAGATACGCAGTATTTT
.,TRBV11-2,once,TRBJ2-7,CASSLDQVYEQYF,TGTGCCAGCAGCTTAGATCAGGTCTACGAGCAGTACTTC
TRBD2,TRBV10-1,.,TRBJ2-3,CASRLFSGREDTQYF,TGCGCCAGCAGGTTGTTCAGCGGGAGAGAAGATACGCAGTATTTT
TRBD1,TRBV9,.,TRBJ2-5,CASSVGQGRETQYF,TGTGCCAGCAGCGTTGGACAGGGTCGGGAGACCCAGTACTTC
TRBD1,TRBV7-6,.,TRBJ1-3,CASSLDRGNTIYF,TGTGCCAGCAGCTTGGACAGGGGAAACACCATATATTTT
TRBD2,TRBV6-6,few,TRBJ2-3,CASSSPTSGTDTQYF,TGTGCCAGCAGTTCCCCGACTAGCGGCACAGATACGCAGTATTTT
TRBD2,TRBV9,once,TRBJ2-1,CASSIGLAGYNEQFF,TGTGCCAGCAGCATAGGACTAGCGGGTTACAATGAGCAGTTCTTC
TRBD1,TRBV28,.,TRBJ1-5,CASSTTGGNQPQHF,TGTGCCAGCAGTACCACAGGGGGTAATCAGCCCCAGCATTTT
TRBD1,TRBV18,.,TRBJ1-3,CASSQQGASGNTIYF,TGTGCCAGCTCACAACAGGGGGCTTCTGGAAACACCATATATTTT
.,TRBV4-2,.,TRBJ2-2,CASSQVRDTGELFF,TGTGCCAGCAGCCAAGTGAGGGACACCGGGGAGCTGTTTTTT
TRBD1,TRBV23-1,.,TRBJ1-5,CASSHEGAGNQPQHF,TGCGCCAGCAGTCACGAGGGGGCGGGCAATCAGCCCCAGCATTTT
.,TRBV7-9,.,TRBJ2-3,CASSQYVTDTQYF,TGTGCCAGCAGCCAGTACGTCACAGATACGCAGTATTTT
TRBD1,TRBV19,.,TRBJ1-5,CASRQGASNQPQHF,TGTGCCAGTAGGCAGGGGGCTAGCAATCAGCCCCAGCATTTT
TRBD1,TRBV23-1,few,TRBJ1-2,CASSHLDRAPDRGYTF,TGCGCCAGCAGTCATCTGGACAGGGCGCCTGATAGGGGCTACACCTTC
TRBD2,TRBV4-1,.,TRBJ2-1,CASRRPGTRAEQFF,TGCGCCAGCAGGCGGCCAGGGACTAGGGCTGAGCAGTTCTTC
.,TRBV7-8,.,TRBJ2-1,CATHRDEQFF,TGTGCCACCCACCGAGATGAGCAGTTCTTC
TRBD2,TRBV9,.,TRBJ2-3,CASSVGGLAGLRGTQYF,TGTGCCAGCAGCGTAGGCGGACTAGCGGGACTTAGGGGTACGCAGTATTTT
TRBD1,TRBV10-3,.,TRBJ1-2,CATYRGHGYTF,TGTGCCACCTACAGGGGGCACGGCTACACCTTC
TRBD1,TRBV28,once,TRBJ2-7,CASSVGQAPHEQYF,TGTGCCAGCAGCGTCGGACAGGCCCCCCACGAGCAGTACTTC
.,TRBV14,.,TRBJ2-7,CASSQVQGYEQYF,TGTGCCAGCAGCCAAGTACAGGGCTACGAGCAGTACTTC
TRBD1,TRBV29-1,once,TRBJ2-7,CSVRDRETYEQYF,TGCAGCGTTCGGGACAGAGAAACTTACGAGCAGTACTTC
.,TRBV28,few,TRBJ1-1,CASRRRQDPGAFF,TGTGCCAGCAGACGAAGACAGGACCCGGGAGCTTTCTTT
.,TRBV14,.,TRBJ2-7,CASSQDLPGYEQYF,TGTGCCAGCAGCCAAGATCTACCCGGCTACGAGCAGTACTTC
.,TRBV7-9,.,TRBJ2-7,CASSLGSHRQGRESYEQYF,TGTGCCAGCAGCTTAGGGAGCCACAGACAGGGGAGGGAATCCTACGAGCAGTACTTC
.,TRBV7-9,.,TRBJ2-3,CASSFSLRGAADTQYF,TGTGCCAGCAGCTTCAGTTTGCGGGGAGCAGCGGATACGCAGTATTTT
.,TRBV5-1,.,TRBJ2-7,CASSLVEGNEQYF,TGCGCCAGCAGCTTGGTTGAGGGAAACGAGCAGTACTTC
TRBD1,TRBV19,.,TRBJ1-2,CASSTDLGGTGSLGYTF,TGTGCCAGTAGTACCGACCTCGGGGGGACAGGGAGTCTCGGCTACACCTTC
TRBD2,TRBV7-9,.,TRBJ2-7,CASSSGLADNYEQYF,TGTGCCAGCAGCTCCGGACTAGCGGACAACTACGAGCAGTACTTC
.,TRBV18,.,TRBJ2-7,CASSPSGGAYEQYF,TGTGCCAGCTCACCAAGTGGCGGGGCCTACGAGCAGTACTTC
.,TRBV5-1,.,TRBJ1-1,CASSTGTEAFF,TGCGCCAGCAGCACTGGGACAGAAGCTTTCTTT
.,TRBV19,.,TRBJ1-1,CASSIQVEAFF,TGTGCCAGTAGTATACAGGTTGAAGCTTTCTTT
TRBD2,TRBV4-1,.,TRBJ2-1,CASSTASGRASGNEQFF,TGCGCCAGCAGCACCGCTAGCGGGAGGGCCTCGGGCAATGAGCAGTTCTTC
.,TRBV4-1,.,TRBJ2-7,CASSRGLVYEQYF,TGCGCCAGCAGCCGAGGCCTAGTGTACGAGCAGTACTTC
.,TRBV6-5,.,TRBJ2-1,CASSPRAETTNEQFF,TGTGCCAGCAGTCCCAGGGCGGAGACGACCAATGAGCAGTTCTTC